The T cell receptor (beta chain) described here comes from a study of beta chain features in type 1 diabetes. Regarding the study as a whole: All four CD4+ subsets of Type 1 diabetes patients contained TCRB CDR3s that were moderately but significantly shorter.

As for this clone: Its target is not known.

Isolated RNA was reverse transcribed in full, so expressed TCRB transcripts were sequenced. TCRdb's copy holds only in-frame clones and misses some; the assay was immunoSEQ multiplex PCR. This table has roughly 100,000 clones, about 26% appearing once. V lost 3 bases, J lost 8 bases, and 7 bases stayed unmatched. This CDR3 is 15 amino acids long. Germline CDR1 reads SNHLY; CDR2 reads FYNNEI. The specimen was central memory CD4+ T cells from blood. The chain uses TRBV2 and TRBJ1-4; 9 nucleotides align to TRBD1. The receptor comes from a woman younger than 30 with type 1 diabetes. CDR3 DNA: TGTGCCAGCAGTGAGAAGACAGGGGGTACCGAAAAACTGTTTTTT. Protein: CASSEKTGGTEKLFF.